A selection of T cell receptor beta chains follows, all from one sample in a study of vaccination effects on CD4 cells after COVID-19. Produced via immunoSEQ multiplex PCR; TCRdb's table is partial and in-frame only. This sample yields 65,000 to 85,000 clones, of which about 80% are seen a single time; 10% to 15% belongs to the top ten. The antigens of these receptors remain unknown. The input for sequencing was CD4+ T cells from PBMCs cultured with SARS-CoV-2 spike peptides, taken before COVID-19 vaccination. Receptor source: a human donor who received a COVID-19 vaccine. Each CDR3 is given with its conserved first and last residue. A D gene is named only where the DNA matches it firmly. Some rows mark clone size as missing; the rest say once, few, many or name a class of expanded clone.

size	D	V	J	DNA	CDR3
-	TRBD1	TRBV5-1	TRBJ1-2	TGCGCCAGCAGTTCCACAGGGGCCTTCTATGGCTACACCTTC	CASSSTGAFYGYTF
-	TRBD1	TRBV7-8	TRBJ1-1	TGTGCCAGCAGCCAGGGGGTAAAGGCTTTCTTT	CASSQGVKAFF
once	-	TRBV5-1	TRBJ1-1	TGCGCCAGCAGCTTGGCCGTACAGGGGAACACTGAAGCTTTCTTT	CASSLAVQGNTEAFF
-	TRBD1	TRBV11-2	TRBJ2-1	TGTGCCAGCAGTCACCAACGTGGACAGGGGGTTGAGCAGTTCTTC	CASSHQRGQGVEQFF
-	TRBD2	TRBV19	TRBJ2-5	TGTGCCAGTAGTGGTGTAGCGGGGGCTCAAGAGACCCAGTACTTC	CASSGVAGAQETQYF
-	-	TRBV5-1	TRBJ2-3	TGCGCCAGCAGCCTCCTTGCCTCGGACGGATATACGCTGTATTTT	CASSLLASDGYTLYF
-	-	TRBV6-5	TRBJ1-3	TGTGCCAGCAGAACCGACTCTGGAAACACCATATATTTT	CASRTDSGNTIYF
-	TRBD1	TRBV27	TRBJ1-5	TGTGCCAGCAGTCAAACCGGGACAGGGGTAGGCCAGCCCCAGCATTTT	CASSQTGTGVGQPQHF
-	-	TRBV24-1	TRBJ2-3	TGTGCCACCAGTGGAAACAGGGGCACAGATACGCAGTATTTT	CATSGNRGTDTQYF
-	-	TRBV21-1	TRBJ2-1	TGTGCCAGCAGCAAAGCGACAGGGGCTTGTTCTATCTACTACAATGAGCAGTTCTTC	CASSKATGACSIYYNEQFF
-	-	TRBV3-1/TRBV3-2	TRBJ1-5	TGTGCCAGCAGCCCGATGGGGGGTCTTAGCAATCAGCCCCAGCATTTT	CASSPMGGLSNQPQHF
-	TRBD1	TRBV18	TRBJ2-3	TGTGCCAGCTCACCTACAGGGGGGACGGATACGCAGTATTTT	CASSPTGGTDTQYF
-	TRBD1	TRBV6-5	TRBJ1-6	TGTGCCAGCAGTTTACAGGGGGCGTTTTCACCCCTCCACTTT	CASSLQGAFSPLHF
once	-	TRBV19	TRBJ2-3	TGTGCCAGTAGTGTCCGCTCAGCTAGGCAGGGGATGCGGGATACGCAGTATTTT	CASSVRSARQGMRDTQYF
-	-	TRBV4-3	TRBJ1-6	TGCGCCAGCAGCCAAGATTATAAAGGGGCAGGTTCACCCCTCCACTTT	CASSQDYKGAGSPLHF
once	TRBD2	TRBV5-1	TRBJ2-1	TGCGCCAGCAGCCGGACTAGAATATCCTACAATGAGCAGTTCTTC	CASSRTRISYNEQFF
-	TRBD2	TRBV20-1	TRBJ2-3	TGCAGTGCTAGTAAGCGGGGGGGCCTGGATACGCAGTATTTT	CSASKRGGLDTQYF
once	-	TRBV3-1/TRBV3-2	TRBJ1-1	TGTGCCAGCAGCCAAGACATCACTGAAGCTTTCTTT	CASSQDITEAFF
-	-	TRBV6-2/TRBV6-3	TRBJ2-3	TGTGCCAGCAGTTACTCGGGCCCAGATACGCAGTATTTT	CASSYSGPDTQYF
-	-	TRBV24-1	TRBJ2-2	TGTGCCACCAGTGATTTACAGGGTTTCACCGGGGAGCTGTTTTTT	CATSDLQGFTGELFF
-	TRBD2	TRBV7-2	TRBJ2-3	TGTGCCAGCAGCTTGGGATTAGCGGGGGCTAGCACAGATACGCAGTATTTT	CASSLGLAGASTDTQYF
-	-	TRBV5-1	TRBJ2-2	TGCGCCAGCAGCTCGAGCGGACAGCCCGCGAACACCGGGGAGCTGTTTTTT	CASSSSGQPANTGELFF
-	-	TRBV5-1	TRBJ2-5	TGCGCCAGCAGCTTGGTCTCAGGGGACCAAGAGACCCAGTACTTC	CASSLVSGDQETQYF
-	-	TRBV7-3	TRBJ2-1	TGTGCCAGCAGCTTAAGCCAAAACTCCTACAATGAGCAGTTCTTC	CASSLSQNSYNEQFF
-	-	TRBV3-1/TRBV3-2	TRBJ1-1	TGTGCCAGCAGCCCTCGGAACACTGAAGCTTTCTTT	CASSPRNTEAFF
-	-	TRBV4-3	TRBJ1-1	TGCGCCAGCAGCCTCATGACAGCTAACACTGAAGCTTTCTTT	CASSLMTANTEAFF
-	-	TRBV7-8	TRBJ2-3	TGTGCCAGCAGCCTACGGACTGCACAAGATACGCAGTATTTT	CASSLRTAQDTQYF
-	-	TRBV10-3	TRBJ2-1	TGTGCCACCTCACCAAGGGGCGGAGCCGGTGATGAGCAGTTCTTC	CATSPRGGAGDEQFF
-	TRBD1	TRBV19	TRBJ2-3	TGTGCCAGTAGTATCACAGGGGTGACAGATACGCAGTATTTT	CASSITGVTDTQYF